A selection of T cell receptor beta chains follows, all from one sample in a study of graft-versus-host responses after intestinal transplantation. The method was immunoSEQ multiplex PCR; TCRdb's version includes in-frame clones alone and lacks a portion of them. The sample comprises about 47,000 clones, around 96% of which are singletons, and approximately 0.25% rests with the top ten. The antigens these receptors bind are not known. The sequenced sample was unstimulated CD8+ T cells sorted from spleen or lymph node cells, obtained before transplant. The receptors shown here come from a human donor who was the organ donor for an intestinal transplant. The CDR3 runs from the conserved cysteine through the conserved F or W. The D gene is left open where the match is weak. Some rows have no size entry. The others give once, few or many, or a class for an expanded clone.

D	V	J	size	DNA	CDR3
TRBD1	TRBV9	TRBJ2-1	NA	TGTGCCAGCAGCCCGCGGAACGGACAGGGGGACTACAATGAGCAGTTCTTC	CASSPRNGQGDYNEQFF
TRBD1	TRBV27	TRBJ1-2	NA	TGTGCCAGCAGTCTCCAGGGGGCTAACTATGGCTACACCTTC	CASSLQGANYGYTF
NA	TRBV14	TRBJ1-3	once	TGTGCCAGCAGCCAAGACAGTTCGGGTTTCTCGGGGCCGATGCTGGAAACACCCCCCATATATTTT	CASSQDSSGFSGPMLETPPIYF
TRBD2	TRBV9	TRBJ2-1	NA	TGTGCCAGCACCCCTAGCGGGGGGGCCGGCTACAATGAGCAGTTCTTC	CASTPSGGAGYNEQFF
NA	TRBV28	TRBJ1-2	NA	TGTGCCAGCAGTTTCGGCAGGGAATTGGGCTACACCTTC	CASSFGRELGYTF
NA	TRBV2	TRBJ2-3	once	TGTGCCAGCAGGGAACTAGCCTTGCTCACAGATACGCAGTATTTT	CASRELALLTDTQYF
NA	TRBV27	TRBJ1-2	NA	TGTGCCAGCAGCCTTCAGGGGAGTAGTGGCTACACCTTC	CASSLQGSSGYTF
NA	TRBV19	TRBJ2-2	NA	TGTGCCGGGGGAACACCGAACACCGGGGAGCTGTTTTTT	CAGGTPNTGELFF
TRBD1	TRBV6-5	TRBJ2-5	NA	TGTGCCAGCAGCTCGAAATGGGGACAGCCAGAGACCCAGTACTTC	CASSSKWGQPETQYF
NA	TRBV27	TRBJ1-1	NA	TGTGCCAGCAGTTTCAGGGGTTTGAACACTGAAGCTTTCTTT	CASSFRGLNTEAFF
TRBD2	TRBV9	TRBJ2-1	NA	TGTGCCAGCACCACAGGGCGGGGGGGCCTTACAATTTCCAATGAGCAGTTCTTC	CASTTGRGGLTISNEQFF
NA	TRBV5-1	TRBJ2-7	NA	TGCGCCAGCAGCTCATTGCTGGGCCAGGTAGGCTACGAGCAGTACTTC	CASSSLLGQVGYEQYF
TRBD1	TRBV7-9	TRBJ1-5	NA	TGTGCCAGCAGCTTAGGGACAGGGTCCCAGCCCCAGCATTTT	CASSLGTGSQPQHF
NA	TRBV18	TRBJ2-7	NA	TGTGCCAGCTCCCTGGGAAACTACGAGCAGTACTTC	CASSLGNYEQYF
NA	TRBV2	TRBJ1-5	NA	TGTGCCAGCAGGGGATTTGGCAATCAGCCCCAGCATTTT	CASRGFGNQPQHF
NA	TRBV7-9	TRBJ2-7	NA	TGTGCCAGCAGCATAACCAGGGGAAACTACGAGCAGTACTTC	CASSITRGNYEQYF
NA	TRBV11-2	TRBJ2-7	once	TGTGCCAGCAGCTTATCCGGTTCATACGAGCAGTACTTC	CASSLSGSYEQYF
NA	TRBV2	TRBJ1-2	NA	TGTGCCAGCATCCCGCTAAACTATGGCTACACCTTC	CASIPLNYGYTF
TRBD1	TRBV27	TRBJ2-5	NA	TGTGCCAGCAGTCCGGGGACAGGCGAACAAGAGACCCAGTACTTC	CASSPGTGEQETQYF
NA	TRBV6-1	TRBJ2-7	NA	TGTGCCAGCAGTGAAGGCTACGAGCAGTACTTC	CASSEGYEQYF
TRBD1	TRBV4-1	TRBJ2-5	NA	TGCGCCAGCAGCCAAGCACAGGGGGCTTGGGAGACCCAGTACTTC	CASSQAQGAWETQYF
NA	TRBV4-2	TRBJ1-4	NA	TGTGCCAGCAGCCAGCTACAGCAGAATGAAAAACTGTTTTTT	CASSQLQQNEKLFF